A single sample gave rise to the 6 T cell receptor beta chains below, sequenced in a study of human T cells and chemical hapten exposure. MiXCR was run by TCRdb on the RACE reads, yielding one entry per CDR3 protein. The profile shows roughly 260,000 distinct CDR3 sequences, around 9.3% of them singletons. Time point meaning: pre-sensitization, week 0. Described treatment: therapeutic diphenylcyclopropenone sensitization with weekly scalp DPC. The starting material was whole blood, obtained in connection with sensitization to the hapten diphenylcyclopropenone (DPC). The receptors here all came from a woman aged 40 to 55 with alopecia areata. Some clones in this sample may be carry-over from other donors' samples.

This chain connects TRBV20-1 to TRBJ1-3, with 9 nucleotides matching TRBD1. Germline-derived CDR1 and CDR2 are DFQATT and SNEGSKA (reference sequence). CDR3 size: 14 residues. With V trimmed by 5 bases and J by 2 bases, 4 bases remained unmatched. This CDR3 is CSAEGTGTGNTIYF. The CDR3 region has the DNA TGCAGTGCTGAGGGGACAGGGACTGGAAACACCATATATTTT.

In this sample, this clonotype turned up many times. DNA of the CDR3: TGCAGTGCTAGGGCTAGCGGCCTCTCCTACGAGCAGTACTTC. Its protein is CSARASGLSYEQYF. V usage is TRBV20-1 and J usage is TRBJ2-7; 7 nucleotides align to TRBD2. This CDR3 has 14 residues. Germline V lookup: CDR1 DFQATT, CDR2 SNEGSKA (reference sequence). V gave up 3 bases and J gave up 0 bases; unmatched junction bases: 5.

This clonotype appeared many times. CDR3 DNA sequence: TGCAGCGTTTTCGCCCGAGGACAGGGGACTAGCGGGAGGAACTACGAGCAGTACTTC. This translates into CSVFARGQGTSGRNYEQYF. The rearrangement links TRBV29-1 to TRBJ2-7, with 15 bases identical to TRBD2. There are 19 residues in the CDR3. With 5 bases clipped from V and 3 bases from J, the junction kept 17 bases outside the gene matches. CDR1 and CDR2 (germline): SQVTM, ANQGSEA.

V and J are TRBV28 and TRBJ1-2; 9 bases fit TRBD1. The CDR3 contains 13 residues. Germline CDR1 reads MDHEN; CDR2 reads SYDVKM. V gave up 6 bases and J gave up 8 bases; unmatched junction bases: 7. CDR3 sequence (DNA): TGTGCCAGCAGCTCGGGACAGGGAGGGGGCTACACCTTC. As protein: CASSSGQGGGYTF.

The chain couples TRBV28 to TRBJ1-5; TRBD1 matches 9 bases. This CDR3 has 15 residues. The germline gives CDR1 MDHEN, CDR2 SYDVKM. The V and J ends lost 3 bases and 7 bases, in that order; junction bases with no gene match: 7. The CDR3 nucleotides read TGTGCCAGCAGTTTGCCACAGGGGGCAGGGCAGCCCCAGCATTTT. The encoded protein is CASSLPQGAGQPQHF.

This clonotype has at least ten counts. This chain joins TRBV29-1 and TRBJ1-2; a possible D gene is TRBD1 (6 bases). Germline loops: CDR1 SQVTM, CDR2 ANQGSEA. The CDR3 sequence is 15 residues long. V was clipped by 0 bases and J by 6 bases, with 17 bases between them. The CDR3 bases are TGCAGCGTTGAAGATTTAGGGTTAGGGGGAAATGGCTACACCTTC. Translation gives CSVEDLGLGGNGYTF.